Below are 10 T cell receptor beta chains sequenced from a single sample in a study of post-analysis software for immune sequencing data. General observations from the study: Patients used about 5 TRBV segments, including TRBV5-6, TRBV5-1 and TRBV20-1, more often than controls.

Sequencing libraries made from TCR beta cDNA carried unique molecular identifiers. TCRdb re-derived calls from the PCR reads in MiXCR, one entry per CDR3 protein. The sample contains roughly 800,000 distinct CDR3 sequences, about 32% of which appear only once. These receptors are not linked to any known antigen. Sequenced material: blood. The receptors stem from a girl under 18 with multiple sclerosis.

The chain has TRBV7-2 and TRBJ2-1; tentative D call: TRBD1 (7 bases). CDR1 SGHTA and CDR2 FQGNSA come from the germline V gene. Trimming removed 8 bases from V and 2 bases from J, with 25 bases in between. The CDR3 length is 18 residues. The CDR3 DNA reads TGTGCCAGCTCGTCGGACAGGCGGGGTCGGGCGGCCTACAATGAGCAGTTCTTC. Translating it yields CASSSDRRGRAAYNEQFF.

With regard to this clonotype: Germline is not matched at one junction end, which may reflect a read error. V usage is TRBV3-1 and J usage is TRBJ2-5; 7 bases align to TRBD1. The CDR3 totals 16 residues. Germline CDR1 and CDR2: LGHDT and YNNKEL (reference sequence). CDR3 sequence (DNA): TGTGCCAGCAGGCAAGGACCGACAGGGTGGATCGGGACCCAGTACTTC. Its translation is CASRQGPTGWIGTQYF.

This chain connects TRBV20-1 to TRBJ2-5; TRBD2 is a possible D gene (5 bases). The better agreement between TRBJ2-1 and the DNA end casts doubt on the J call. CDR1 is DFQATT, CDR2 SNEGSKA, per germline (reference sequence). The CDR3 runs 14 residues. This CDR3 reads CSAPRVADQETQFF. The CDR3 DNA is TGCAGTGCTCCGAGGGTGGCGGACCAAGAGACCCAGTTCTTC.

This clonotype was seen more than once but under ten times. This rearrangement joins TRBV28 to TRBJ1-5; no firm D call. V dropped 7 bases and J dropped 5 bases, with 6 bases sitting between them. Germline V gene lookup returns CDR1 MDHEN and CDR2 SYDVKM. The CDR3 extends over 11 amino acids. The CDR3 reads CASNKDQPQHF. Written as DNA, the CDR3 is TGTGCCAGCAATAAGGATCAGCCCCAGCATTTT. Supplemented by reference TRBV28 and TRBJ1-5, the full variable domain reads DVKVTQSSRYLVKRTGEKVFLECVQDMDHENMFWYRQDPGLGLRLIYFSYDVKMKEKGDIPEGYSVSREKKERFSLILESASTNQTSMYLCASNKDQPQHFGDGTRLSIL.

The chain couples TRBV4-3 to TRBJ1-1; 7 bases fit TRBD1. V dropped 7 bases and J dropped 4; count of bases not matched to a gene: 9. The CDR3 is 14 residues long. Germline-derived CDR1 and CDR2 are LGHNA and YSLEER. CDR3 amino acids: CASTAGTASTEAFF. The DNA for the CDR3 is TGCGCCAGCACCGCCGGGACAGCTAGCACTGAAGCTTTCTTT.

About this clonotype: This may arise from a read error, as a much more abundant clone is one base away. The CDR3 DNA reads as TGTGCCAGCAGGCCGGGGGGCACAGATACGCAGTATTTT. Translating gives CASRPGGTDTQYF. The chain carries TRBV6-1 and TRBJ2-3, with a tentative D call TRBD2 (6 bases). Germline lookup yields CDR1 MNHNS and CDR2 SASEGT. This CDR3 comprises 13 residues. The ends were cut back, 6 bases at V and 1 base at J, with 8 bases in the middle.

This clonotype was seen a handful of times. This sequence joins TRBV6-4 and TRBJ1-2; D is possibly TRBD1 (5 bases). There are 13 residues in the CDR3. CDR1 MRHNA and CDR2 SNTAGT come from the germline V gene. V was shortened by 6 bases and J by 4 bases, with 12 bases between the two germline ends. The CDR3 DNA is TGTGCCAGCAGCCCGGAGGGGTTCTATGGCTACACCTTC. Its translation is CASSPEGFYGYTF.

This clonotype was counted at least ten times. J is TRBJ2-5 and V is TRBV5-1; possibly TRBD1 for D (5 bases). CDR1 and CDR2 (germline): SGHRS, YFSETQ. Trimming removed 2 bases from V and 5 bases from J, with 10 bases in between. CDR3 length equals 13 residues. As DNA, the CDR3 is TGCGCCAGCAGCTTCAGGGTCCGGGAGACCCAGTACTTC. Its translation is CASSFRVRETQYF. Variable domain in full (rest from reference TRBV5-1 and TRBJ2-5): KAGVTQTPRYLIKTRGQQVTLSCSPISGHRSVSWYQQTPGQGLQFLFEYFSETQRNKGNFPGRFSGRQFSNSRSEMNVSTLELGDSALYLCASSFRVRETQYFGPGTRLLVL.

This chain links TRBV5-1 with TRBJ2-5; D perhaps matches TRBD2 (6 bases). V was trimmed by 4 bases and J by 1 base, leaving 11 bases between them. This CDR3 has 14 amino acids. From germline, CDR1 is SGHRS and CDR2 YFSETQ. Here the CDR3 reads CASSIRGFQETQYF. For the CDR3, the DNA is TGCGCCAGCAGCATTCGGGGGTTCCAAGAGACCCAGTACTTC.

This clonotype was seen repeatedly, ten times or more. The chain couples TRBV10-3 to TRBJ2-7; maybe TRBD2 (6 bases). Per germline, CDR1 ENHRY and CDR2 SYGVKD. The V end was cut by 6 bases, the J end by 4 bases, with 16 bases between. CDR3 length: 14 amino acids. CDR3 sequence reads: CAISMGGVRYEQYF. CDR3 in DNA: TGTGCCATCAGCATGGGGGGAGTTAGATACGAGCAGTACTTC.